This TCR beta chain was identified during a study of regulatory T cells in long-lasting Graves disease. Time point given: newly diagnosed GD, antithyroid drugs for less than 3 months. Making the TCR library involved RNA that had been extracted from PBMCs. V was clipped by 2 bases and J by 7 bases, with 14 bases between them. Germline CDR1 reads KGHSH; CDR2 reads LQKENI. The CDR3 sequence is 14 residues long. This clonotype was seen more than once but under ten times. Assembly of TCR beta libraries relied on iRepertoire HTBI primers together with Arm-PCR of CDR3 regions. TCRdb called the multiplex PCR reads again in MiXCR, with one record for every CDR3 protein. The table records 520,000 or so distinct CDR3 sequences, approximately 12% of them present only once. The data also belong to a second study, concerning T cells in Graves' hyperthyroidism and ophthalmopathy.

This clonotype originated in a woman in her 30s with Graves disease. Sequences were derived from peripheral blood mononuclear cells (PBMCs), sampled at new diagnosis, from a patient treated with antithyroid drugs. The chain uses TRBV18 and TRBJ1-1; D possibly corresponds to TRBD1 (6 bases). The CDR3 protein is CASSPRGAVFEAFF. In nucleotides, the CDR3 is TGTGCCAGCTCACCAAGGGGGGCGGTTTTTGAAGCTTTCTTT.